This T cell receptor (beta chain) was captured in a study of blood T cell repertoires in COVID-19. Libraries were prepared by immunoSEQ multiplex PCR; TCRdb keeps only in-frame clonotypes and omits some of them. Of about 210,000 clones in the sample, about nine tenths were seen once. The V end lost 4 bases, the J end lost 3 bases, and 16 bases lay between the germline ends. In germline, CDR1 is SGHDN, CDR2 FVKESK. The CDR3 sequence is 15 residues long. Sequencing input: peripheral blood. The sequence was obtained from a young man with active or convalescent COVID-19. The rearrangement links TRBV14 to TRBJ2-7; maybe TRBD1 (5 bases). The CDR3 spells CASSPWGAVFYEQYF. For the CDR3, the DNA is TGTGCCAGCAGCCCGTGGGGCGCGGTTTTCTACGAGCAGTACTTC.